This record looks at one T cell receptor (beta chain) sequence and its context. The antigen remains undetermined. These data originate in a study of cytomegalovirus exposure and HLA in healthy donors. Study-wide points: Several of the most significant clusters appeared linked to common viral pathogens, based on a later analysis. With later analysis, a missense DCLRE1C variant became linked to TCR beta V- and J-gene trimming.

Per germline, CDR1 SGHDT and CDR2 YYEEEE. The CDR3 is 15 amino acids. After removal of 4 bases from V and 3 bases from J, the junction contained 8 bases not matched to a gene. PCR was performed using 60 Vbeta and 13 Jbeta primers. Original handling: Later, tens of millions of unique TCR beta chains were counted in an analysis, and some 9.9 million of them were shared. Measured with immunoSEQ multiplex PCR; TCRdb has only the in-frame clones, and not every one. Clone size and the V and J calls come from that table; the DNA yielded D and trimming. The sample table includes under 200,000 clones. Sequenced material: PBMCs. The chain combines TRBV5-6 with TRBJ2-7, with 9 nucleotides matching TRBD1. The sequence was collected from a man aged 25-45 years in good health and CMV-seronegative. The CDR3, as DNA: TGTGCCAGCAGCCTACCGGGACAGGGAGGCTACGAGCAGTACTTC. Encoded protein: CASSLPGQGGYEQYF.